These 15 T cell receptor beta chains came from one sample sequenced in a study of human T cells and chemical hapten exposure. As for time point: patch test 1, 2 weeks after DPC sensitization. The treatment: therapeutic diphenylcyclopropenone sensitization with weekly scalp DPC. From the RACE reads, TCRdb called clonotypes with MiXCR, one entry per CDR3 protein. The sample consists of tens of thousands of distinct CDR3 sequences, less than 10% of them appearing once. The sequencing used whole blood, collected in connection with sensitization to the hapten diphenylcyclopropenone (DPC). All receptors derive from a woman aged 45 to 65 with alopecia areata. Some clones in this sample may be carry-over from other donors' samples.

This clonotype has a count of ten or more. The CDR3 DNA follows: TGTGCCAGCAGCACGCGACAGGGTACGCGAGGCACCGGGGAGCTGTTTTTT. Translated, it gives CASSTRQGTRGTGELFF. The rearrangement uses TRBV7-6 and TRBJ2-2; 7 bases map to TRBD1. CDR1 is SGHVS and CDR2 is FNYEAQ in the germline V gene. This CDR3 is built from 17 residues. V trimming: 5 bases; J trimming: 4 bases; junction bases outside the gene matches: 13. Full variable domain (outside the CDR3, taken from reference TRBV7-6 and TRBJ2-2): GAGVSQSPRYKVTKRGQDVALRCDPISGHVSLYWYRQALGQGPEFLTYFNYEAQQDKSGLPNDRFSAERPEGSISTLTIQRTEQRDSAMYRCASSTRQGTRGTGELFFGEGSRLTVL.

This clonotype occurred many times. V usage is TRBV29-1 and J usage is TRBJ1-1; no firm D call. From germline, CDR1 is SQVTM and CDR2 ANQGSEA. Trimming left V 5 bases short and J 1 base short, with 17 bases between. This CDR3 is built from 15 residues. The chain's CDR3 is CSVTSLLSQNTEAFF. CDR3 nucleotides: TGCAGCGTTACCTCCCTTTTAAGCCAGAACACTGAAGCTTTCTTT.

The CDR3 DNA is TGTGCCAGCAGCGTCCGGGACAGGGGGCTGAATGAGCAGTTCTTC. Translating gives CASSVRDRGLNEQFF. The V call is TRBV9, the J call TRBJ2-1, with TRBD1 identical over 12 bases. The V segment lost 2 bases and the J segment 7 bases; nucleotides outside the gene matches: 4. Per germline, CDR1 SGDLS and CDR2 YYNGEE. The length of the CDR3 is 15 residues.

This clonotype has ten or more counts. The chain combines TRBV13 with TRBJ2-7; 7 nucleotides match TRBD2. V trimming: 5 bases; J trimming: 3 bases; junction bases outside the gene matches: 10. Germline loops: CDR1 PRHDT, CDR2 FYEKMQ (reference sequence). The CDR3 consists of 15 residues. CDR3: CASSPQSGAYYEQYF. DNA for the CDR3: TGTGCCAGCAGCCCGCAAAGCGGGGCCTACTACGAGCAGTACTTC.

Notes on this clonotype: With a much larger clone just one base away, this may be a read error. The rearrangement uses TRBV20-1 and TRBJ2-1; 7 bases agree with TRBD2. The CDR3 loop spans 12 amino acids. Germline CDR1 and CDR2: DFQATT and SNEGSKA (reference sequence). Germline trimming cut 3 bases from V and 12 bases from J; bases unmatched to any gene: 8. The CDR3 DNA reads as TGCAGTGCTAGGACTAGCTCCCATGTGCAGTTCTTC. It specifies CSARTSSHVQFF.

This clonotype was detected ten times or more. This chain connects TRBV7-2 to TRBJ1-1; no definite D call. The CDR3 runs to 14 residues. Germline-derived CDR1 and CDR2 are SGHTA and FQGNSA. The V and J ends lost 1 base and 5 bases respectively, with 11 bases between them. The DNA for the CDR3 is TGTGCCAGCAGCTTAGAGGGCATTTTGACTGAAGCTTTCTTT. Its translation is CASSLEGILTEAFF.

The V gene is TRBV6-6, the J gene TRBJ2-1; 13 bases fit TRBD2. Germline V gene lookup returns CDR1 MNHNY and CDR2 SVGAGI (reference sequence). V shed 4 bases, J shed 8 bases, and the junction held 8 bases outside the gene matches. The CDR3 has 16 residues. In nucleotides, the CDR3 is TGTGCCAGCAGTTGGGGGAGGACTAGCGGGAGCCATGAGCAGTTCTTC. This gives the protein CASSWGRTSGSHEQFF.

This clonotype was recorded at least ten times. The V and J genes are TRBV12-3 or TRBV12-4 and TRBJ1-1; no firm D call. V was pared by 6 bases and J by 5 bases, with 16 bases between. The CDR3 has 14 residues. CDR3 sequence: CASRLSGGRTEAFF. The CDR3 coding sequence is TGTGCCAGCAGACTATCCGGCGGAAGGACTGAAGCTTTCTTT.

This clonotype has a count of ten or more. The chain employs TRBV6-6 and TRBJ1-4; D call uncertain. The ends were cut back, 2 bases at V and 12 bases at J, with 10 bases in the middle. The CDR3 has 12 residues. The germline V gene has CDR1 MNHNY and CDR2 SVGAGI (reference sequence). CDR3 sequence: CASSYGLEQLFF. The CDR3 DNA sequence: TGTGCCAGCAGTTACGGTTTAGAGCAACTGTTTTTT.

Note on this clonotype: Given a much more abundant clone one base away, this may be a read error. V usage is TRBV30 and J usage is TRBJ1-4; D gene unclear. V lost 3 bases to trimming and J lost 11 bases, with 10 bases between them. CDR1 is GTSNPN, CDR2 SVGIG, per germline (reference sequence). This CDR3 has 11 residues. The chain's CDR3 is CAWSEIDKLFF. In DNA, the CDR3 is TGTGCCTGGAGCGAGATTGACAAACTGTTTTTT.

This clonotype was picked up many times. The chain links TRBV12-3 or TRBV12-4 to TRBJ2-1; D may match TRBD1 or TRBD2 (5 bases each). The CDR3 is made up of 16 amino acids. The V end lost 6 bases, the J end lost 6 bases, and 21 bases lay between the germline ends. The DNA for the CDR3 is TGTGCCAGCAGACCACGGGGCATTAGTCCCTCCAATGAGCAGTTCTTC. It translates to CASRPRGISPSNEQFF.

This clonotype is medium-sized. The V gene is TRBV5-1, the J gene TRBJ2-7, with TRBD2 matching over 13 bases. Germline V gives CDR1 SGHRS, CDR2 YFSETQ. This CDR3 region has 15 residues. V lost 1 base, J lost 7 bases, and 5 bases stayed unmatched. CDR3 DNA: TGCGCCAGCAGCTTGAGGACTAGCGGGAGCGGGGAGCAGTACTTC. It translates to CASSLRTSGSGEQYF. Full variable domain (rest looked up from reference TRBV5-1 and TRBJ2-7): KAGVTQTPRYLIKTRGQQVTLSCSPISGHRSVSWYQQTPGQGLQFLFEYFSETQRNKGNFPGRFSGRQFSNSRSEMNVSTLELGDSALYLCASSLRTSGSGEQYFGPGTRLTVT.

The gene calls are TRBV11-2 and TRBJ2-5; D gene uncertain. Germline V CDR1 and CDR2: SGHAT, FQNNGV. This CDR3 comprises 13 residues. Trimming pared 0 bases from V and 4 bases from J, leaving 6 bases between. This chain's CDR3 is CASSLDFAETQYF. CDR3 coding DNA: TGTGCCAGCAGCTTAGATTTTGCAGAGACCCAGTACTTC.

This clonotype showed up many times. The chain uses TRBV19 and TRBJ2-1; 7 bases are a match to TRBD1. This CDR3 is 16 amino acids long. The germline CDR1 and CDR2 sequences are LNHDA and SQIVND (reference sequence). The trim removed 5 bases at V and 4 bases at J, leaving 11 bases unmatched. CDR3 amino acids: CASSFRQGFEYNEQFF. CDR3 in DNA: TGTGCCAGTAGTTTCAGACAGGGCTTTGAGTACAATGAGCAGTTCTTC.

This clonotype occurred a few times. The chain has TRBV5-1 and TRBJ2-3; 12 positions agree with TRBD2. CDR1 is SGHRS and CDR2 is YFSETQ in the germline V gene. V lost 4 bases and J lost 2; bases outside the gene matches: 8. This CDR3 spans 17 amino acids. Here the CDR3 DNA reads TGCGCCAGCAGCATGCGGACTAGCGGGACCATCACAGATACGCAGTATTTT. It specifies CASSMRTSGTITDTQYF.